This passage covers 4 T cell receptor beta chains from one sample sequenced in a study of cytomegalovirus exposure and HLA in healthy donors (TCRdb year 2017). Library preparation was by the immunoSEQ multiplex PCR assay. The multiplex PCR relied on a mix of 60 forward primers for TCR Vbeta segments and 13 reverse primers for TCR Jbeta segments. TCRdb re-hosts the immuneACCESS table, in-frame sequences only. Its copies lack some clones; in the studies checked, an unresolved V gene accounts for under half of them, and the cause for the rest is not known. For this sample there are 150,000 to 200,000 clones; roughly 90% appear just once. The leading ten clones occupy roughly 0.23% of the sample. Sequenced: PBMCs. All receptors derive from a girl under three years old in good health and CMV-seronegative.

V is TRBV29-1 and J is TRBJ2-7; D call uncertain. Germline V gene sequence: CDR1 SQVTM, CDR2 ANQGSEA. CDR3 length: 14 residues. The V end was cut by 4 bases, the J end by 2 bases, with 15 bases between. The CDR3 coding sequence is TGCAGCGTTGTTGCCTATAGCAGCCCCTACGAGCAGTACTTC. It translates to CSVVAYSSPYEQYF.

The chain uses TRBV21-1 and TRBJ1-2; the table's D call, TRBD1, was not checked against the DNA. TRBV21-1 is deemed a pseudogene. This CDR3 region has 15 residues. The CDR3, as DNA: TGTGCCAGCAGCAAAAAGGACAAAACTAACTATGGCTACACCTTC. Translating gives CASSKKDKTNYGYTF.

The CDR3 coding sequence is TGTGCCAGCAGTCACAACCTAGCGGGAGGGCCGGGGACCCAGTACTTC. It yields the protein CASSHNLAGGPGTQYF. V and J are TRBV27 and TRBJ2-5; 12 nucleotides agree with TRBD2. In germline, CDR1 is MNHEY, CDR2 SMNVEV (reference sequence). The CDR3 is made up of 16 amino acids. V shed 5 bases and J 7 bases; nucleotides not matched to a gene: 11.

The J gene is TRBJ2-7, the V gene TRBV28; D gene unclear. The CDR3 length is 12 residues. Germline-derived CDR1 and CDR2 are MDHEN and SYDVKM. The V end was cut by 4 bases, the J end by 9 bases, with 13 bases between. CDR3 loop: CASSSIEAGQYF. The CDR3 coding sequence is TGTGCCAGCAGTTCTATCGAGGCCGGGCAGTACTTC.